Sequencing of this T cell receptor beta chain was carried out in a study of blood T cell repertoires in COVID-19. The overall study: From the United States, Italy and Spain came samples of acute and convalescent COVID-19.

Per the original methods: By means of reference gene primer amplification, nucleated cell counts were estimated. Here immunoSEQ multiplex PCR was the method, and the copy in TCRdb shows in-frame clones only, minus some. The V and J calls and clone size come from that table; D and trimming were worked out from the DNA. The sample records more than 65,000 clones, 79% being singletons. The sequence was collected from a woman aged 60 to 75 with acute or convalescent COVID-19. The specimen sequenced was peripheral blood.

The CDR3, as DNA: TGTGCCAGCAGCCCAGGGACTAGCGGGACGCAGTATTTT. It yields the protein CASSPGTSGTQYF. J is TRBJ2-3 and V is TRBV11-3, with 12 bases that match TRBD2. With 5 bases clipped from V and 9 bases from J, the junction kept 3 bases outside the gene matches. CDR1 SGHNT and CDR2 YENEEA come from the germline V gene. This CDR3 has 13 amino acids.